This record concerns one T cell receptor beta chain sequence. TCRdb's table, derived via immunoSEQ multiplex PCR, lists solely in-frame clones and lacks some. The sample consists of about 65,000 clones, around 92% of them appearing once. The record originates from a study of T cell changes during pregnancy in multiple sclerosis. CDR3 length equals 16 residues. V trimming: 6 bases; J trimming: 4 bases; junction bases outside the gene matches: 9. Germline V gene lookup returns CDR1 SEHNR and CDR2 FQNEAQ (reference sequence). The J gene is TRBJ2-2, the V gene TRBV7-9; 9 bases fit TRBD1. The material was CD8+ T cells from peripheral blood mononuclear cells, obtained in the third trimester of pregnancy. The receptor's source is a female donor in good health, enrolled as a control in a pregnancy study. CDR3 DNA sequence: TGTGCCAGCAGACACCCGGACAGGGGTCCCACCGGGGAGCTGTTTTTT. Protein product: CASRHPDRGPTGELFF. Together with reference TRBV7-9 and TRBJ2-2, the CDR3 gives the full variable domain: DTGVSQNPRHKITKRGQNVTFRCDPISEHNRLYWYRQTLGQGPEFLTYFQNEAQLEKSRLLSDRFSAERPKGSFSTLEIQRTEQGDSAMYLCASRHPDRGPTGELFFGEGSRLTVL.